The TCR beta chain described here comes from a study of cytomegalovirus exposure and HLA in healthy donors. General study results and limits: The listing of 150 to 200 TCR beta chains classed them as cytomegalovirus-associated.

For this clone: Its antigen is not identified.

Germline V gene data show CDR1 as SGHDN and CDR2 as FVKESK. The CDR3 is 13 residues long. V lost 2 bases to trimming and J lost 7 bases, with 8 bases between them. Clones were sequenced by immunoSEQ multiplex PCR, and TCRdb holds only the in-frame ones, with some missing. The table records some 170,000 clones, roughly 86% of them present only once. The specimen was PBMCs. This TCR came from a man between 18 and 35 years old in good health and CMV-seropositive. The chain has TRBV14 and TRBJ2-2; a weak D match, TRBD1 (6 bases). CDR3 protein: CASSQFRGGELFF. The CDR3 nucleotides read TGTGCCAGCAGCCAATTCAGGGGCGGGGAGCTGTTTTTT.